This is a list of T cell receptor beta chains from one sample in a study of human T cells and chemical hapten exposure. Via MiXCR, TCRdb re-called the RACE reads, giving one row per CDR3 protein. The table lists tens of thousands of distinct CDR3 sequences, around 9.9% of them singletons, with about 5.2% in the top ten. The sequencing used whole blood, collected in connection with sensitization to the hapten diphenylcyclopropenone (DPC). The receptor set was obtained from a woman in her fifties or sixties with alopecia areata. Some clones in this sample may be carry-over from other donors' samples. Both conserved end residues are part of each CDR3. Each record gives: clone size, D gene, V gene, CDR3 length, J gene, CDR3 protein, CDR3 DNA. A D gene is named only where the DNA matches it firmly. Only part of the rows carry a size: once, few, many, or a class if the clone is expanded.

few	TRBD2	TRBV11-3	18	TRBJ2-2	CASSLDRELAGRTGELFF	TGTGCCAGCAGCTTAGATCGAGAACTAGCGGGTCGCACCGGGGAGCTGTTTTTT
few	NA	TRBV27	12	TRBJ2-3	CASSQERVTQYF	TGTGCCAGCAGCCAGGAGCGAGTTACGCAGTATTTT
once	TRBD2	TRBV5-4	15	TRBJ2-3	CASSEGTMSTDTQYF	TGTGCCAGCAGCGAGGGGACTATGAGCACAGATACGCAGTATTTT
few	NA	TRBV6-6	12	TRBJ1-1	CASSRLDTEAFF	TGTGCCAGCAGTCGGTTGGACACTGAAGCTTTCTTT
many	NA	TRBV7-2	14	TRBJ1-5	CASSFDRGNQPQHF	TGTGCCAGCAGCTTCGACCGGGGCAATCAGCCCCAGCATTTT
many	NA	TRBV5-1	13	TRBJ2-5	CASSSLVDETQYF	TGCGCCAGCAGCTCACTCGTCGATGAGACCCAGTACTTC
many	TRBD2	TRBV6-2/TRBV6-3	16	TRBJ2-2	CASSYLGLAGPGELFF	TGTGCCAGCAGTTACCTTGGACTAGCGGGACCCGGGGAGCTGTTTTTT
many	NA	TRBV5-1	16	TRBJ2-7	CASSLDGAPRSGEQYF	TGCGCCAGCAGCCTAGACGGCGCGCCTCGTTCGGGGGAGCAGTACTTC
many	TRBD2	TRBV4-3	14	TRBJ2-1	CASSQLAGYGEQFF	TGCGCCAGCAGCCAATTAGCGGGGTACGGTGAGCAGTTCTTC
few	NA	TRBV7-2	15	TRBJ2-6	CASSFYEPGANVLTF	TGTGCCAGCAGCTTTTACGAACCTGGGGCCAACGTCCTGACTTTC
few	NA	TRBV27	13	TRBJ1-3	CASSPRSGNTIYF	TGTGCCAGCAGTCCCCGCTCTGGAAACACCATATATTTT
few	TRBD1	TRBV7-9	15	TRBJ2-2	CASSKQGSSTGELFF	TGTGCCAGCAGCAAACAGGGGTCGAGCACCGGGGAGCTGTTTTTT
NA	NA	TRBV20-1	15	TRBJ1-3	CSARLPRTTGNTIYF	TGCAGTGCTAGGTTGCCCAGGACTACTGGAAACACCATATATTTT
NA	NA	TRBV28	13	TRBJ2-7	CASSSSGAYEQYF	TGTGCCAGCAGTTCTTCCGGGGCCTACGAGCAGTACTTC
few	NA	TRBV29-1	14	TRBJ1-1	CSVEEIGGDTEAFF	TGCAGCGTTGAAGAAATAGGAGGGGACACTGAAGCTTTCTTT
NA	TRBD1	TRBV4-2	13	TRBJ1-2	CASRRAGGNGYTF	TGTGCCAGCCGGAGGGCAGGGGGCAATGGCTACACCTTC
few	TRBD1	TRBV5-1	14	TRBJ1-2	CASSSRGQAGGYTF	TGCGCCAGCAGCTCGAGAGGACAGGCGGGAGGCTACACCTTC
few	NA	TRBV3-1	14	TRBJ2-3	CASSRGAGTDTQYF	TGTGCCAGCAGCCGCGGGGCCGGGACAGATACGCAGTATTTT
many	TRBD2	TRBV30	14	TRBJ2-7	CAWSVSGGAKEQYF	TGTGCCTGGAGTGTAAGCGGGGGGGCGAAAGAGCAGTACTTC
many	TRBD2	TRBV20-1	13	TRBJ2-1	CSVLAGGGGEQFF	TGCAGTGTTCTAGCGGGAGGGGGTGGTGAGCAGTTCTTC
many	NA	TRBV5-1	15	TRBJ1-2	CASSLVGMGVSGYTF	TGCGCCAGCAGCTTGGTCGGTATGGGGGTCTCCGGCTACACCTTC
NA	NA	TRBV7-3	14	TRBJ2-7	CASSLYQIYYEQYF	TGTGCCAGCAGCTTATATCAGATCTACTACGAGCAGTACTTC
few	TRBD1	TRBV20-1	13	TRBJ1-1	CSASMAGAGGAFF	TGCAGTGCTAGCATGGCAGGGGCAGGGGGAGCTTTCTTT
NA	TRBD1	TRBV18	14	TRBJ1-1	CASGIRQGGTEVFF	TGTGCCAGCGGGATAAGACAGGGAGGGACTGAAGTTTTCTTT
NA	NA	TRBV28	15	TRBJ1-4	CASSFTGSVNEKLFF	TGTGCCAGCAGTTTCACAGGGTCGGTTAATGAAAAACTGTTTTTT
many	NA	TRBV7-3	15	TRBJ1-1	CASSLDGGVGTEAFF	TGTGCCAGCAGCTTAGACGGCGGCGTAGGCACTGAAGCTTTCTTT